The entry below describes one T cell receptor beta chain. No antigen is known for it. Compared with germline, one end of the junction differs, possibly owing to a read error. Per sample, a minimum of 6.5 million PBMCs were isolated. The authors extracted at least 5 micrograms of total RNA per sample. This entry is derived from a study of blood T cells in healthy people across ages. The authors ran a second PCR of 7 to 11 cycles using a sample-barcoded 5' primer and a J-beta primer mix. Each CDR3 protein gets one entry after TCRdb re-called the 5' RACE reads with MiXCR. The data contain over 600,000 distinct CDR3 sequences, 35% to 60% of them seen just once; the ten biggest clones take up 18%. This CDR3 has 15 amino acids. The germline V gene has CDR1 SGHVS and CDR2 FQNEAQ. Study findings and constraints: Donors of long life had a larger count of naive CD4+ cells and greater diversity than aged donors.

This chain links TRBV7-8 with TRBJ1-5; 9 nucleotides agree with TRBD1. This receptor was obtained from an elderly man in good health. The sample consisted of blood. CDR3 DNA sequence: TGTGTCAGCAGCTTAGCCGGACAGGGGAATCAGCCCCAGCATTTT. It yields the protein CVSSLAGQGNQPQHF.